Shown below are 10 T cell receptor beta chains from a single sample sequenced in a study of blood T cell repertoires in COVID-19. Data came from immunoSEQ multiplex PCR; TCRdb stores just in-frame clones and leaves some out. The repertoire has about 300,000 clones, around 89% of them found once; the top ten carry 6.9%. Sequenced material: peripheral blood. The receptors were gathered from a woman aged 25 to 39 who had recovered from COVID-19.

This sequence joins TRBV12-2 and TRBJ1-4; TRBD1, as called in the table, went unchecked against the DNA. TRBV12-2 is labeled a pseudogene. This CDR3 is 15 amino acids long. CDR3 DNA sequence: TGTGCAAGTCGCTTAGACAGGGTAGAAGGTGAAAAACTGTTTTTT. Translated, it gives CASRLDRVEGEKLFF.

The rearrangement joins TRBV29-1 to TRBJ1-4; 9 bases map to TRBD1. Unmatched junction bases numbered 8, after V lost 4 bases and J lost 5 bases. Germline V CDR1 and CDR2: SQVTM, ANQGSEA. There are 15 residues in the CDR3. The CDR3 here is CSVAQPGQGNEKLFF. CDR3 coding DNA: TGCAGCGTTGCTCAACCGGGACAGGGAAATGAAAAACTGTTTTTT. Full variable domain (outside the CDR3, taken from reference TRBV29-1 and TRBJ1-4): SAVISQKPSRDICQRGTSLTIQCQVDSQVTMMFWYRQQPGQSLTLIATANQGSEATYESGFVIDKFPISRPNLTFSTLTVSNMSPEDSSIYLCSVAQPGQGNEKLFFGSGTQLSVL.

The chain uses TRBV13 and TRBJ1-5; the D gene is possibly TRBD1 (5 bases). V lost 1 base and J 0 bases, leaving 16 bases between the germline ends. The CDR3 spans 18 residues. The germline gives CDR1 PRHDT, CDR2 FYEKMQ (reference sequence). Here the CDR3 DNA reads TGTGCCAGCAGCTTAGTAGGGGCGCTTCCCTATAGCAATCAGCCCCAGCATTTT. Translating gives CASSLVGALPYSNQPQHF.

This clone was seen only once. V and J are TRBV24-1 and TRBJ2-7; TRBD1 matches 7 bases. The CDR3 runs 12 residues. Germline V CDR1 and CDR2: KGHDR, SFDVKD. The V segment lost 6 bases and the J segment 3 bases; nucleotides outside the gene matches: 1. As DNA, the CDR3 is TGTGCCACCAGTCGGGACAGCTACGAGCAGTACTTC. Protein: CATSRDSYEQYF.

The chain carries TRBV19 and TRBJ2-1; TRBD2 is a possible D gene (6 bases). This CDR3 is 18 amino acids long. Germline V lookup: CDR1 LNHDA, CDR2 SQIVND (reference sequence). Trimming removed 4 bases at V and 0 bases at J, with 19 bases between. The CDR3, as DNA: TGTGCCAGTAGTACACACAACGGACTACCGATCTCCTACAATGAGCAGTTCTTC. This codes for CASSTHNGLPISYNEQFF. Full variable domain (outside the CDR3, taken from reference TRBV19 and TRBJ2-1): DGGITQSPKYLFRKEGQNVTLSCEQNLNHDAMYWYRQDPGQGLRLIYYSQIVNDFQKGDIAEGYSVSREKKESFPLTVTSAQKNPTAFYLCASSTHNGLPISYNEQFFGPGTRLTVL.

The rearrangement joins TRBV20-1 to TRBJ2-7, with D uncertain. CDR1 is DFQATT, CDR2 SNEGSKA, per germline (reference sequence). The CDR3 length is 11 residues. The V end lost 6 bases, the J end lost 2 bases, and 8 bases lay between the germline ends. This chain's CDR3 is CSADEAYEQYF. In nucleotides, the CDR3 is TGCAGTGCCGATGAGGCCTACGAGCAGTACTTC.

V is TRBV19 and J is TRBJ2-5, with D hard to call. CDR3 length: 14 amino acids. V was trimmed by 5 bases and J by 4 bases, leaving 14 bases between them. CDR1 LNHDA and CDR2 SQIVND come from the germline V gene (reference sequence). CDR3 residues: CASSLSSTRETQYF. The DNA for the CDR3 is TGTGCCAGTAGTCTTAGCTCCACCCGAGAGACCCAGTACTTC.

This chain joins TRBV2 and TRBJ1-2; D is perhaps TRBD1 (5 bases). V was shortened by 7 bases and J by 0 bases, with 12 bases between the two germline ends. The CDR3 length is 14 residues. CDR1 and CDR2 (germline): SNHLY, FYNNEI. DNA for the CDR3: TGTGCCAGCAACGTTGTGGGGCCTAACTATGGCTACACCTTC. This encodes CASNVVGPNYGYTF.

The gene calls are TRBV25-1 and TRBJ1-2; D not certain. Deletions cut 6 bases from V and 3 bases from J, with 11 bases between. The germline CDR1 and CDR2 sequences are MGHDK and SYGVNS. This CDR3 is built from 13 residues. This CDR3 is CASSRGSYYGYTF. In nucleotides, the CDR3 is TGTGCCAGCAGCCGCGGGTCTTACTATGGCTACACCTTC.

This chain connects TRBV29-1 to TRBJ2-3, with D unclear. The CDR3 has 11 residues. Trimming took 5 bases from V and 4 from J, leaving 7 bases between them. Per germline, CDR1 SQVTM and CDR2 ANQGSEA. The CDR3 reads CSVLLADTQYF. CDR3 nucleotide sequence: TGCAGCGTTCTTCTCGCAGATACGCAGTATTTT.